The next 11 T cell receptor beta chains were all read from a single sample in a study of T-cell reconstitution after alpha-beta-depleted transplantation in children. TCRbeta library preparation incorporated unique molecular identifiers. From the PCR reads, TCRdb called clonotypes with MiXCR, one entry per CDR3 protein. Here the sample spans about 500,000 distinct CDR3 sequences, around a third being singletons. Specimen: PBMCs from the stem cell graft donor, collected from the stem cell graft. The origin of the receptors is a human donor who donated a stem cell graft to a child with aplastic anemia.

The genes are TRBV19 and TRBJ2-1; 11 nucleotides agree with TRBD2. Germline V gene sequence: CDR1 LNHDA, CDR2 SQIVND (reference sequence). This CDR3 is built from 15 residues. Germline trimming cut 7 bases from V and 7 bases from J; bases unmatched to any gene: 9. In nucleotides, the CDR3 is TGTGCCAGTACCGATCGACTAGCGGGGACTAATGAGCAGTTCTTC. It encodes CASTDRLAGTNEQFF.

The chain carries TRBV18 and TRBJ2-7, with 7 bases aligning to TRBD1. The J segment lost 8 bases and the V segment lost 4 bases, leaving 11 bases of the junction unmatched. CDR3 length equals 14 residues. Germline loops: CDR1 KGHSH, CDR2 LQKENI. CDR3 sequence reads: CASSLGQALLQQYF. CDR3 DNA: TGTGCCAGCTCACTAGGACAGGCCCTCCTCCAGCAGTACTTC.

This clonotype has a handful of counts. The V call is TRBV29-1, the J call TRBJ2-5; 8 bases line up with TRBD1. This CDR3 spans 14 amino acids. The V gene end was trimmed by 4 bases and the J gene end by 5 bases; junction bases not matched to a gene: 9. The germline CDR1 and CDR2 sequences are SQVTM and ANQGSEA. In DNA, the CDR3 is TGCAGCGTTGGGTTCAGGGGGCTCGGTGAGACCCAGTACTTC. This encodes CSVGFRGLGETQYF.

The DNA of the CDR3 is TGTGCCAGCAGCGTAGGTCCAGAAGCCACTGAAGCTTTCTTT. Protein product: CASSVGPEATEAFF. The rearrangement links TRBV9 to TRBJ1-1; the D is unclear. Trimming removed 0 bases at V and 4 bases at J, with 10 bases between. This CDR3 has 14 residues. From germline, CDR1 is SGDLS and CDR2 YYNGEE.

This clonotype was observed many times. V gene TRBV27 combines with J gene TRBJ1-2; TRBD1 might be the D (6 bases). Germline V lookup: CDR1 MNHEY, CDR2 SMNVEV (reference sequence). The CDR3 runs 15 residues. Trimming left V 0 bases short and J 3 bases short, with 11 bases between. The CDR3 region is CASSLSLGGDYGYTF. The CDR3 nucleotides read TGTGCCAGCAGTTTATCCTTGGGGGGCGACTATGGCTACACCTTC.

The chain recombines TRBV7-2 with TRBJ1-4; unclear D gene. Trimming shortened V by 1 base and J by 8 bases, and 8 bases separated the two germline ends. The CDR3 is 13 residues long. Germline CDR1 and CDR2: SGHTA and FQGNSA. This CDR3 reads CASSLGEGEKLFF. In DNA form, the CDR3 reads TGTGCCAGCAGCTTAGGAGAAGGAGAAAAACTGTTTTTT.

V usage is TRBV7-3 and J usage is TRBJ2-2; 7 bases agree with TRBD2. Germline assignment: CDR1 SGHTA and CDR2 FQGTGA. The CDR3 covers 15 residues. V lost 5 bases, J lost 4 bases, and 7 bases stayed unmatched. As DNA, the CDR3 is TGTGCCAGCAGCGCGGGGAGGGAAGGCACCGGGGAGCTGTTTTTT. Its translation is CASSAGREGTGELFF.

This clonotype has only a few counts. J is TRBJ2-2 and V is TRBV10-3; maybe TRBD1 (6 bases). Germline V lookup: CDR1 ENHRY, CDR2 SYGVKD. Deletions cut 6 bases from V and 1 base from J, with 15 bases between. The CDR3 spans 16 residues. CDR3 nucleotides: TGTGCCATCAGACCCAAACAGGGATTGAACACCGGGGAGCTGTTTTTT. Translation gives CAIRPKQGLNTGELFF.

This clonotype was counted a few times. The chain couples TRBV20-1 to TRBJ2-1, with 12 bases that match TRBD2. CDR3 length: 14 residues. V trimming: 0 bases; J trimming: 15 bases; junction bases outside the gene matches: 9. Germline CDR1 is DFQATT and CDR2 is SNEGSKA (reference sequence). CDR3 residues: CSARDRTSGIQWFF. CDR3 bases: TGCAGTGCTAGAGATAGGACTAGCGGGATTCAATGGTTCTTC.

This clonotype showed up just a few times. The chain is built from TRBV6-2 or TRBV6-3 and TRBJ1-1, with D uncertain. V lost 8 bases and J lost 4, with 8 bases in between. Per the germline V gene, CDR1 is MNHEY and CDR2 is SVGEGT. This CDR3 has 11 amino acids. CDR3 in amino acids: CASRDGTEAFF. DNA of the CDR3: TGTGCCAGCCGTGACGGCACTGAAGCTTTCTTT.

V and J are TRBV27 and TRBJ1-1; tentative D call: TRBD1 (5 bases). The CDR3 sequence is 15 residues long. V was clipped by 5 bases and J by 11 bases, with 24 bases between them. Germline V gives CDR1 MNHEY, CDR2 SMNVEV (reference sequence). The chain's CDR3 is CASSPALGVGGTAFF. The CDR3 DNA follows: TGTGCCAGCAGTCCGGCACTCGGGGTGGGGGGGACGGCTTTCTTT.